Below, 25 T cell receptor beta chains from the same sample are listed, as sequenced in a study of CD8 T cells in ankylosing spondylitis listed by TCRdb under 2017. Study-wide conclusions, independent of this receptor: A TCR beta motif of roughly 8 highly homologous amino acid variants appeared characteristic of blood from ankylosing spondylitis patients.

Library method: 5' RACE. The instrument was an Illumina HiSeq 2500. TCRdb reworked the public reads: Q25 trimming with fastp, MiXCR clone assembly, productive beta chains retained. When rows share a CDR3 protein, they turn into one entry using the most common DNA and genes. The sample data list fewer than 400,000 distinct CDR3 sequences, and 8% of these were observed just once. The ten largest clonotypes hold roughly 15% of the sample. No antigen has been identified for these receptors. Sequenced material: blood, either unsorted or a sorted T cell fraction (not recorded which). All receptors derive from a male donor with ankylosing spondylitis.

Turning to this clonotype: The conserved phenylalanine or tryptophan normally closing the CDR3 is absent here, so this likely arose from a read error. The V gene is TRBV5-1, the J gene TRBJ1-2, with unresolved D. The CDR3 has 12 amino acids. V was shortened by 0 bases and J by 5 bases, with 5 bases between the two germline ends. Germline CDR1 SGHRS, CDR2 YFSETQ. CDR3 coding DNA: TGCGCCAGCAGCTTGGTAGGATATGGCTACACCTTA. Its translation is CASSLVGYGYTL.

This clonotype showed up just a few times. This sequence joins TRBV7-9 and TRBJ2-2, with D perhaps matching TRBD2 (5 bases). Trimming cost V 5 bases and J 6 bases, with 16 bases left between them. The germline V gene encodes CDR1 SEHNR and CDR2 FQNEAQ (reference sequence). The CDR3 contains 15 residues. The CDR3 DNA follows: TGTGCCAGCAGCCCCCTGAGTGGGGAGTCCGGGGAGCTGTTTTTT. It encodes CASSPLSGESGELFF.

This clonotype turned up a few times. The gene calls are TRBV11-1 and TRBJ2-7, with a possible D match to TRBD1 (6 bases). This CDR3 contains 14 residues. Trimming stripped 2 bases from V and 3 bases from J, with 11 bases between. Germline assignment: CDR1 SGHAT and CDR2 FQDESV (reference sequence). The CDR3 DNA is TGTGCCAGCAGCTTAAGGGGGTCTTTCTACGAGCAGTACTTC. It specifies CASSLRGSFYEQYF.

J is TRBJ2-5 and V is TRBV29-1, with D tentatively TRBD1 (6 bases). Germline CDR1 reads SQVTM; CDR2 reads ANQGSEA. This CDR3 comprises 14 residues. The V gene lost 4 bases and the J gene lost 5 bases, with 17 bases spanning the gap. CDR3 sequence reads: CSVGLGAASETQYF. The CDR3 bases are TGCAGCGTTGGGTTGGGGGCGGCGTCGGAGACCCAGTACTTC.

V and J are TRBV28 and TRBJ2-1, with a possible D match to TRBD1 (5 bases). V was shortened by 4 bases and J by 0 bases, with 16 bases between the two germline ends. The CDR3 is 17 residues long. Germline V gives CDR1 MDHEN, CDR2 SYDVKM. The CDR3 sequence: CASSSQNRHVSYNEQFF. The CDR3, as DNA: TGTGCCAGCAGTTCACAGAACAGGCATGTCTCCTACAATGAGCAGTTCTTC.

This clonotype was seen repeatedly, ten times or more. J is TRBJ2-5 and V is TRBV12-3 or TRBV12-4; 7 positions agree with TRBD1. The CDR3 has 13 amino acids. With 6 bases clipped from V and 7 bases from J, the junction kept 8 bases outside the gene matches. The CDR3 loop is CASSEQGFGTQYF. The CDR3 DNA sequence: TGTGCCAGCAGCGAACAGGGGTTTGGGACCCAGTACTTC.

This clonotype was recorded at least ten times. The germline gene is not matched at one end of the junction; a read error may be the cause. The rearrangement links TRBV29-1 to TRBJ2-3; TRBD2 is a possible D gene (5 bases). CDR1 and CDR2 from the germline V gene are SQVTM and ANQGSEA. The CDR3 covers 14 residues. This CDR3 reads CSVEGPGSTDTQYF. The CDR3 DNA reads TGCAGCGTCGAAGGGCCGGGAAGCACAGATACGCAGTATTTT.

This clonotype was found a few times. The rearrangement joins TRBV29-1 to TRBJ2-7, with 13 bases identical to TRBD2. This CDR3 comprises 17 residues. CDR1 SQVTM and CDR2 ANQGSEA come from the germline V gene. Unmatched junction bases numbered 11, after V lost 6 bases and J lost 0 bases. The DNA for the CDR3 is TGCAGCGTCGGGGGGACTAGCGGGAAACTTAACTCCTACGAGCAGTACTTC. The encoded protein is CSVGGTSGKLNSYEQYF.

The chain recombines TRBV27 with TRBJ2-3, with a tentative D call TRBD2 (6 bases). This CDR3 comprises 16 residues. Germline V CDR1 and CDR2: MNHEY, SMNVEV (reference sequence). V lost 10 bases and J lost 4, with 24 bases in between. The CDR3 bases are TGTGCCACCGGGGGACCCCAGGGCGGGCACCCAGATACGCAGTATTTT. Its protein is CATGGPQGGHPDTQYF.

The sample holds a few counts of this clonotype. This chain joins TRBV5-1 and TRBJ2-3; the D gene is possibly TRBD2 (6 bases). The CDR3 length is 17 residues. Germline V lookup: CDR1 SGHRS, CDR2 YFSETQ. Trimming took off 5 bases at V and 0 bases at J, with 19 bases between the two ends. The CDR3 DNA follows: TGCGCCAGCAGTTCGTCCCCCCCGGGGACTAGCACAGATACGCAGTATTTT. Translating gives CASSSSPPGTSTDTQYF.

This clonotype was counted only a few times. The chain uses TRBV7-9 and TRBJ2-4, with TRBD1 identical over 8 bases. V was clipped by 5 bases and J by 3 bases; unmatched bases: 6. Germline V lookup: CDR1 SEHNR, CDR2 FQNEAQ (reference sequence). There are 15 residues in the CDR3. CDR3 nucleotide sequence: TGTGCCAGCAGCACGCCAGGGGGCTACAAAAACATTCAGTACTTC. It is translated as CASSTPGGYKNIQYF.

This clonotype was counted at least ten times. V and J are TRBV9 and TRBJ1-2; D is possibly TRBD1 (6 bases). CDR1 and CDR2 (germline): SGDLS, YYNGEE. The CDR3 consists of 12 residues. Deletions cut 5 bases from V and 3 bases from J, with 8 bases between. The CDR3: CASRAGDYGYTF. The DNA of the CDR3 is TGTGCCAGCAGAGCAGGGGACTATGGCTACACCTTC.

The chain joins TRBV5-1 to TRBJ2-7; TRBD2 aligns across 14 bases. From germline, CDR1 is SGHRS and CDR2 YFSETQ. J gave up 5 bases and V 4 bases, and 5 bases lay outside the gene matches. This CDR3 has 15 amino acids. The CDR3 is CASSMRLAGGHEQYF. In DNA form, the CDR3 reads TGCGCCAGCAGCATGAGACTAGCGGGAGGGCACGAGCAGTACTTC. Based on the CDR3 plus reference TRBV5-1 and TRBJ2-7, the full variable domain is KAGVTQTPRYLIKTRGQQVTLSCSPISGHRSVSWYQQTPGQGLQFLFEYFSETQRNKGNFPGRFSGRQFSNSRSEMNVSTLELGDSALYLCASSMRLAGGHEQYFGPGTRLTVT.

This clonotype was seen at least ten times. The chain is built from TRBV7-2 and TRBJ1-3; D may be TRBD1 (6 bases). V was pared by 4 bases and J by 8 bases, with 9 bases between. The length of the CDR3 is 12 residues. Germline CDR1 is SGHTA and CDR2 is FQGNSA. CDR3 nucleotide sequence: TGTGCCAGCAGCTACAGGGAACACACCATATATTTT. Its protein product is CASSYREHTIYF.

The chain uses TRBV12-3 or TRBV12-4 and TRBJ2-3, with no clear D. V lost 7 bases and J 3 bases, leaving 14 bases between the germline ends. CDR3 size: 14 residues. CDR3 DNA: TGTGCCAGCACCCCGGGTGGGTATACAGATACGCAGTATTTT. Its translation: CASTPGGYTDTQYF.

This clonotype was seen a handful of times. The chain carries TRBV11-2 and TRBJ1-1, with a possible D match to TRBD1 (5 bases). The CDR3 contains 12 residues. V lost 10 bases and J 0 bases, leaving 9 bases between the germline ends. In germline, CDR1 is SGHAT, CDR2 FQNNGV. CDR3: CATLRVNTEAFF. In nucleotides, the CDR3 is TGTGCCACCCTCAGGGTGAACACTGAAGCTTTCTTT.

J is TRBJ2-4 and V is TRBV4-1; 10 bases map to TRBD2. With V trimmed by 0 bases and J by 1 base, 6 bases remained unmatched. CDR1 is MGHRA, CDR2 YSYEKL, per germline. The CDR3 is made up of 18 amino acids. The DNA of the CDR3 is TGCGCCAGCAGCCAAGAAGCTAGCGGGAGCTGGGCCAAAAACATTCAGTACTTC. Its translation: CASSQEASGSWAKNIQYF.

This clonotype was detected only a few times. CDR3: CASTPRGGKNNEQFF. Written as DNA, the CDR3 is TGTGCCAGCACCCCCAGGGGCGGGAAAAATAATGAGCAGTTCTTC. The chain recombines TRBV27 with TRBJ2-1, with D possibly called TRBD1 or TRBD2 (6 bases each). V lost 7 bases and J 7 bases, leaving 20 bases between the germline ends. The CDR3 is made up of 15 amino acids. The germline V gene has CDR1 MNHEY and CDR2 SMNVEV (reference sequence).

The genes are TRBV10-3 and TRBJ2-2; 10 positions agree with TRBD2. This CDR3 has 19 amino acids. The germline CDR1 and CDR2 sequences are ENHRY and SYGVKD. With V trimmed by 3 bases and J by 4 bases, 14 bases remained unmatched. The CDR3 is CAISDSPSGSPRGTGELFF. CDR3 nucleotides: TGTGCCATCAGTGATTCGCCTAGCGGGAGCCCTCGTGGCACCGGGGAGCTGTTTTTT.

This clonotype was seen only a few times. V and J are TRBV5-1 and TRBJ2-3; perhaps D is TRBD1 or TRBD2 (5 bases each). V gave up 4 bases and J gave up 3 bases, with 18 bases separating them. CDR1 is SGHRS, CDR2 YFSETQ, per germline. The CDR3 has 16 residues. The CDR3 loop reads CASSEGPPRLTDTQYF. The CDR3 nucleotides read TGCGCCAGCAGCGAGGGACCCCCCCGTTTGACAGATACGCAGTATTTT.

The rearrangement uses TRBV5-1 and TRBJ2-7, with TRBD2 identical over 14 bases. The germline gives CDR1 SGHRS, CDR2 YFSETQ. The junction had 10 bases not matched to a gene; V was cut back by 3 bases and J by 5 bases. The CDR3 has 17 amino acids. As DNA, the CDR3 is TGCGCCAGCAGCTCGACTAGCGGGAGGGCCTTTTTCAACGAGCAGTACTTC. Its translation: CASSSTSGRAFFNEQYF.

This clonotype was picked up many times. The gene calls are TRBV30 and TRBJ1-4; D is unclear. The germline V gene encodes CDR1 GTSNPN and CDR2 SVGIG (reference sequence). Trimming left V 1 base short and J 4 bases short, with 7 bases between. The length of the CDR3 is 13 residues. The CDR3 sequence: CAWSENSNEKLFF. In DNA form, the CDR3 reads TGTGCCTGGAGTGAAAACAGTAATGAAAAACTGTTTTTT.

Concerning this clonotype: The junction and the germline gene differ at one end; a read error may be behind it. The chain uses TRBV28 and TRBJ2-7, with 11 bases lining up with TRBD1. Germline V lookup: CDR1 MDHEN, CDR2 SYDVKM. There are 17 residues in the CDR3. The CDR3 sequence: CASSLPQGQGVSYEHYF. The CDR3 DNA is TGTGCCAGCAGTTTACCCCAGGGACAGGGGGTCTCCTACGAGCATTACTTC.

This clonotype showed up many times. CDR3 coding DNA: TGTGCCATCAGTCCGCTCTCCCCTGAGGCAGGGGGCAAAAACATTCAGTACTTC. This codes for CAISPLSPEAGGKNIQYF. The V gene is TRBV10-3, the J gene TRBJ2-4, with TRBD1 identical over 7 bases. The germline CDR1 and CDR2 sequences are ENHRY and SYGVKD. The length of the CDR3 is 18 residues. Trimming cost V 5 bases and J 3 bases; bases outside gene matches: 16.

This clonotype was counted between two and nine times. The V gene is TRBV28, the J gene TRBJ1-1; no firm D call. Germline V gives CDR1 MDHEN, CDR2 SYDVKM. There are 13 residues in the CDR3. The V and J ends lost 5 bases and 3 bases respectively, with 10 bases between them. The CDR3 sequence is CASSATMDTEAFF. In DNA, the CDR3 is TGTGCCAGCAGTGCAACGATGGACACTGAAGCTTTCTTT.